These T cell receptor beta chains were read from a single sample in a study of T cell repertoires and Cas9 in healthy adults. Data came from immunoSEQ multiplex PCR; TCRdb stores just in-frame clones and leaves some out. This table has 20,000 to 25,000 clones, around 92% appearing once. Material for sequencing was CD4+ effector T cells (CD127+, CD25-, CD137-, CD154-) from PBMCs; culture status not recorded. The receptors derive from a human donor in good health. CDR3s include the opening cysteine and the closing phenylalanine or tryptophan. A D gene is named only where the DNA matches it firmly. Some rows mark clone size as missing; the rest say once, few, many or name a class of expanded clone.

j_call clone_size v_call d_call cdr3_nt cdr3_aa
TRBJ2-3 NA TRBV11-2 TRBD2 TGTGCCAGCAGGAAAGAGCCGGGAGGATCCCCCGAGACGCAGTATTTT CASRKEPGGSPETQYF
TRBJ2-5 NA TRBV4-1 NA TGCGCCAGCAGCCAAGACCCGCGAGAGACCCAGTACTTC CASSQDPRETQYF
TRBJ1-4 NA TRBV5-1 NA TGCGCCAGCAGCTTGGGGGCAACTAATGAAAAACTGTTTTTT CASSLGATNEKLFF
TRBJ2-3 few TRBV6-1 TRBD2 TGTGCCAGCAGTGTTACGGGGGGGGGACCGGATACGCAGTATTTT CASSVTGGGPDTQYF
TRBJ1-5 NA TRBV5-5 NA TGTGCCAGCAGCTTTGGGCGTCTCGGGCAGCCCCAGCATTTT CASSFGRLGQPQHF
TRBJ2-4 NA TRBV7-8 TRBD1 TGTGCCAGCAGCCATCACAGGGGAACCAAAAACATTCAGTACTTC CASSHHRGTKNIQYF
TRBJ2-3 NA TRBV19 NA TGTGCCAGTAGTATCGGCAGGGCCACAGATACGCAGTATTTT CASSIGRATDTQYF
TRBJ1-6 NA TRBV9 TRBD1 TGTGCCAGCAGCGCCACAGGGGGCTCTGGTAATTCACCCCTCCACTTT CASSATGGSGNSPLHF
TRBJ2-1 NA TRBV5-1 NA TGCGCCAGCAGCTTGGATTGGGGGCCCCGTCCTTGTTTCTTC CASSLDWGPRPCFF
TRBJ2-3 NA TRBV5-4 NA TGTGCCAGCAGCTTGGCCCCGGAGACCACAGATACGCAGTATTTT CASSLAPETTDTQYF
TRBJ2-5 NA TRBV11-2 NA TGTGCCAGCAGCTTAGGCAGAGAAGAGACCCAGTACTTC CASSLGREETQYF
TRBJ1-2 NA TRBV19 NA TGTGCCAGTACATTCAGGAGTCACTATGGCTACACCTTC CASTFRSHYGYTF
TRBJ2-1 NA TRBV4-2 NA TGTGCCAGCAGCCAATTCAGTTCCGAGGGAGACCGCAATGAGCAGTTCTTC CASSQFSSEGDRNEQFF
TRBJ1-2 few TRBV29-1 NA TGCAGCGTTGAAGTGAACTATGGCTACACCTTC CSVEVNYGYTF
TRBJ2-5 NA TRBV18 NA TGTGCCAGCTCACCAAGGGACTCGGGCAGTCCAAAAACGGAGCAGTACTTC CASSPRDSGSPKTEQYF
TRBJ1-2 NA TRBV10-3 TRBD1 TGTGCCACTAGACCGGGACAGGCGAACTATGGCTACACCTTC CATRPGQANYGYTF
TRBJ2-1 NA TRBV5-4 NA TGTGCCAGCAGCTTGACTGATGAGCAGTTCTTC CASSLTDEQFF
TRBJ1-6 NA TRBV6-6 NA TGTGCCAGCAGGGGGGGCATGGATTCACCCCTCCACTTT CASRGGMDSPLHF
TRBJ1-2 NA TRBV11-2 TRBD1 TGTGCCAGCAGCTTAGGCGGCCAGACAGGGAACTATGGCTACACCTTC CASSLGGQTGNYGYTF
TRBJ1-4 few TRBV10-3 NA TGTGCCATCAGTACCGGGTCCGAAAATGAAAAACTGTTTTTT CAISTGSENEKLFF
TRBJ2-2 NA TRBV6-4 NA TGTGCCAGCATGTCGGACACGAACACCGGGGAGCTGTTTTTT CASMSDTNTGELFF
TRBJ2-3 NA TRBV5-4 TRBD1 TGTGCCAGCAGCGTGGACAGGGCCCGCACAGATACGCAGTATTTT CASSVDRARTDTQYF
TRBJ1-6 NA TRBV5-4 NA TGTGCCAGCAGCTTGCCTCCCGGGACAAATAATTCACCCCTCCACTTT CASSLPPGTNNSPLHF
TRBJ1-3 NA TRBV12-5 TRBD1 TGTGCTAGTGGTTTGGGCTACGGACAGGGAGACTCTGGAAACACCATATATTTT CASGLGYGQGDSGNTIYF
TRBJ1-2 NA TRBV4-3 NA TGCGCCAGCAGCCAAGACAGGGCTAATGGCTACACCTTC CASSQDRANGYTF
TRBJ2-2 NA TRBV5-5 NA TGTGCCAGCAGCTTGTCACAGTCGGCGACCGGGGAGCTGTTTTTT CASSLSQSATGELFF
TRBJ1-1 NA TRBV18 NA TGTGCCAGCTCACCGGGGCACACGAACACTGAAGCTTTCTTT CASSPGHTNTEAFF
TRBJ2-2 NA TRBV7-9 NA TGTGCCAGCATCCACCCCAGGGAGCAGAACACCGGGGAGCTGTTTTTT CASIHPREQNTGELFF
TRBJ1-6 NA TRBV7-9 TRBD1 TGTGCCAGCAGCTTGGGGACAGGTTCACCCCTCCACTTT CASSLGTGSPLHF
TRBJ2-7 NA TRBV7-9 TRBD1 TGTGCCAGCAGCACCGGGACAGGGTCCTACGAGCAGTACTTC CASSTGTGSYEQYF
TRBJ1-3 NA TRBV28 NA TGTGCCAGCAGCCCGCGCCTCGGACTGTTTAGCTCTGGAAACACCATATATTTT CASSPRLGLFSSGNTIYF
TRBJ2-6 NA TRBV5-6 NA TGTGCCAGCAGCTTGGTCCTCGCAGGGAGACGCTCTGGGGCCAACGTCCTGACTTTC CASSLVLAGRRSGANVLTF
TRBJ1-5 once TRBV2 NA TGTGCCAGCAACCCGGTACGGGGAGAGGGTCAGTCCCAGCATTTT CASNPVRGEGQSQHF
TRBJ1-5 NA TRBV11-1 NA TGTGCCAGCAGCGCGACGGACTATCAGCCCCAGCATTTT CASSATDYQPQHF
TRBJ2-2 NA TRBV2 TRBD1 TGTGCCAGCAGTGTCGACAGGGGGAGGACCGGGGAGCTGTTTTTT CASSVDRGRTGELFF
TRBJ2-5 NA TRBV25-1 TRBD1 TGTGCCAGCAGTGCAGGTCCAAGGGGGCCCCAAGAGACCCAGTACTTC CASSAGPRGPQETQYF
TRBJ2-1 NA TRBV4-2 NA TGTGCCAGCAGCCAAGAGGTAATGGGGAATAACCTCAATGAGCAGTTCTTC CASSQEVMGNNLNEQFF
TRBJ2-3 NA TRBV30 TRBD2 TGTGCCTGGAGTGTACCGCGGAAGCGGGGGCTTATGGGCACAGATACGCAGTATTTT CAWSVPRKRGLMGTDTQYF